This TCR beta chain stems from a study of blood T cell repertoires in COVID-19. Background on the study: There were acute and convalescent COVID-19 samples, and they came from the United States, Italy and Spain.

This clone was seen only a few times. Original methodology: Reference gene primer amplification yielded estimated nucleated cell counts. Sequencing was performed with immunoSEQ multiplex PCR; in TCRdb, only in-frame clones are kept and a portion is missing. The DNA gave D and trimming, while V, J and clone size come from that table. This table has around 89,000 clones, 88% appearing once. This CDR3 comprises 14 residues. The germline V gene has CDR1 SGHDN and CDR2 FVKESK. The V and J ends lost 4 bases and 1 base, in that order; junction bases with no gene match: 2. This rearrangement joins TRBV14 to TRBJ1-1; 8 positions agree with TRBD1. The sequence derives from a man aged 55 to 69 with acute or convalescent COVID-19. The specimen sequenced was peripheral blood. The CDR3 DNA reads TGTGCCAGCAGCCGGACAGGGTGGAACACTGAAGCTTTCTTT. This codes for CASSRTGWNTEAFF.